This T cell receptor beta chain was obtained from a study of blood T cells in healthy people across ages. Study-wide findings and caveats: More naive CD4+ cells and higher diversity marked long-lived donors relative to aged donors. Strong correlation linked observed beta diversity and percent naive T cells.

Primed by a sample-barcoded 5' primer and a J-beta primer mix, a second PCR proceeded for roughly 6 to 12 cycles. Every cDNA molecule carried a tag from a template-switch adaptor bearing 12 random nucleotides. TCRdb processed the 5' RACE reads anew with MiXCR; each CDR3 protein has one entry. Of about 1.7 million distinct CDR3 sequences in the sample, roughly 30% were seen once. Total RNA extracted from each sample amounted to at least 5 micrograms. V was pared by 3 bases and J by 9 bases, with 12 bases between. This CDR3 is 13 amino acids long. This clonotype was found a few times. What it binds is unknown.

This clonotype was sampled from a woman in her 30s in good health. Sequencing was done on a sample of blood. The chain couples TRBV12-3 or TRBV12-4 to TRBJ2-1, with D possibly matching TRBD1 (5 bases). CDR3 sequence: CASSFGAGSEQFF. The CDR3 DNA is TGTGCCAGCAGTTTTGGGGCCGGCAGTGAGCAGTTCTTC.